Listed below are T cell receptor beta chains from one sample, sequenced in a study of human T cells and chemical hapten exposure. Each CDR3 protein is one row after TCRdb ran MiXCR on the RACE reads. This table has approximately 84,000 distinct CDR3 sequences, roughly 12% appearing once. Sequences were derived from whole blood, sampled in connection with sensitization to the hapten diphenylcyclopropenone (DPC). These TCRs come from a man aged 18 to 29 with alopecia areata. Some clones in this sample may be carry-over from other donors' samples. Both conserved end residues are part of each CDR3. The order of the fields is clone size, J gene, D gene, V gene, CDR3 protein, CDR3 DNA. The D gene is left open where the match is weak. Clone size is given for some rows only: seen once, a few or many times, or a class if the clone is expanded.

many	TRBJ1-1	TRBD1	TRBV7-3	CASSAGTDSRAFF	TGTGCCAGCAGCGCGGGGACAGACTCACGGGCTTTCTTT
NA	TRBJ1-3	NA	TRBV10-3	CAISESNLGNTIYF	TGTGCCATCAGTGAGTCAAATCTTGGAAACACCATATATTTT
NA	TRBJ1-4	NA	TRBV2	CASSATTVREKLFF	TGTGCCAGCAGCGCGACGACGGTCCGTGAAAAACTGTTTTTT
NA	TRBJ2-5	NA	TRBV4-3	CASSQGVGRGETQYF	TGCGCCAGCAGCCAAGGGGTAGGACGGGGGGAGACCCAGTACTTC
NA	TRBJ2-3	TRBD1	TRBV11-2	CASSLESDRGKRDTQYF	TGTGCCAGCAGCTTAGAATCTGACAGGGGAAAGAGAGATACGCAGTATTTT
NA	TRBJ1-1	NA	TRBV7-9	CASSFNHPNTEAFF	TGTGCCAGCAGCTTTAACCACCCGAACACTGAAGCTTTCTTT
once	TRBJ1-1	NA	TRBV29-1	CSVPPSWTDTEAFF	TGCAGCGTTCCCCCATCCTGGACTGACACTGAAGCTTTCTTT
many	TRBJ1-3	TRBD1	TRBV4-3	CASSSQGAGVGNTIYF	TGCGCCAGCAGCTCACAGGGGGCTGGAGTCGGAAACACCATATATTTT
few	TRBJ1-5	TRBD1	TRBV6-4	CASSEETGAQPQHF	TGTGCCAGCAGTGAGGAGACAGGGGCACAGCCCCAGCATTTT
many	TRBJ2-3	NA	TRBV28	CASSRLASTDTQYF	TGTGCCAGCAGCCGACTGGCGAGCACAGATACGCAGTATTTT
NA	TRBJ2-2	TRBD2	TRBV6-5	CASSYLAGLAGELFF	TGTGCCAGCAGTTACCTAGCGGGGCTTGCGGGGGAGCTGTTTTTT
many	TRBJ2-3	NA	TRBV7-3	CASSVFRGSSTDTQYF	TGTGCCAGCAGCGTTTTCAGGGGATCTAGCACAGATACGCAGTATTTT
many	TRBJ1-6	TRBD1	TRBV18	CASSPKGAEMSPLHF	TGTGCCAGCTCACCGAAGGGGGCGGAGATGTCACCCCTCCACTTT
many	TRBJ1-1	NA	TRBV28	CASSSLSIGVWDTEAFF	TGTGCCAGCAGTTCTCTCAGCATCGGGGTCTGGGACACTGAAGCTTTCTTT
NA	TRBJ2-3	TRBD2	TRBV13	CASSQEKRGVGTDTQYF	TGTGCCAGCAGCCAGGAGAAGCGGGGGGTAGGCACAGATACGCAGTATTTT
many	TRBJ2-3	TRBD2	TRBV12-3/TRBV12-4	CASSLTGGYRGTDTQYF	TGTGCCAGCAGTTTAACGGGGGGGTATCGGGGCACAGATACGCAGTATTTT
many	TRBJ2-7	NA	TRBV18	CASSPPAGTIRYEQYF	TGTGCCAGCTCACCACCGGCCGGGACAATTCGCTACGAGCAGTACTTC
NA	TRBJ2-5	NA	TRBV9	CASSVEGREETQYF	TGTGCCAGCAGCGTAGAAGGCAGGGAGGAGACCCAGTACTTC
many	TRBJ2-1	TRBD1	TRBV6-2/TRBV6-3	CASSLTGGSYNEQFF	TGTGCCAGCAGCCTTACAGGGGGCTCCTACAATGAGCAGTTCTTC
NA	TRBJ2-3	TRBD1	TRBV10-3	CAISEGTGVSDTQYF	TGTGCCATCAGTGAGGGGACAGGGGTTTCAGATACGCAGTATTTT
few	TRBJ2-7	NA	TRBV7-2	CASSFSGIYEQYF	TGTGCCAGCAGCTTTTCTGGGATCTACGAGCAGTACTTC
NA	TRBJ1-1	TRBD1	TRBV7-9	CASNTDRATEAFF	TGTGCCAGCAATACGGACAGGGCAACTGAAGCTTTCTTT
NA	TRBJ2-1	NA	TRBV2	CASSELMNPNPFF	TGTGCCAGCAGTGAACTTATGAACCCAAATCCGTTCTTC
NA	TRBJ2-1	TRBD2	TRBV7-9	CASSLGGLANNEQFF	TGTGCCAGCAGCTTGGGGGGACTAGCCAACAATGAGCAGTTCTTC
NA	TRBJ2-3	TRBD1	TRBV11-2	CASSLVPGQGADTQYF	TGTGCCAGCAGCTTAGTCCCCGGACAGGGGGCTGATACGCAGTATTTT
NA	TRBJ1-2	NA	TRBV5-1	CASSLAGIGYGYTF	TGCGCCAGCAGCTTGGCGGGAATCGGCTATGGCTACACCTTC